These 27 T cell receptor beta chains were sequenced from one sample in a study of blood T cell repertoires in COVID-19. Generated by immunoSEQ multiplex PCR, the TCRdb table keeps only in-frame clones and is missing some. The sample has about 100,000 clones, roughly 87% seen once; the top ten hold about 6.7%. Sequenced input: peripheral blood. These receptors were taken from a man between 18 and 29 years old with COVID-19, enrolled during active disease.

This rearrangement joins TRBV6-5 to TRBJ1-2, with 8 bases that match TRBD1. Germline trimming cut 10 bases from V and 4 bases from J; bases unmatched to any gene: 14. This CDR3 region has 15 residues. Germline CDR1 is MNHEY and CDR2 is SVGAGI. The CDR3 sequence is CATRVGDRTTYGYTF. The CDR3 coding sequence is TGTGCCACCAGAGTGGGGGACAGGACTACCTATGGCTACACCTTC.

The chain employs TRBV30 and TRBJ1-1; D is unresolved. The V gene's germline CDR1 is GTSNPN and CDR2 SVGIG (reference sequence). The CDR3 has 13 amino acids. Trimming stripped 3 bases from V and 3 bases from J, with 11 bases between. The DNA of the CDR3 is TGTGCCTGGAGCGACAATCAGGACACTGAAGCTTTCTTT. Encoded protein: CAWSDNQDTEAFF. The complete variable domain, with remaining parts taken from reference TRBV30 and TRBJ1-1, reads SQTIHQWPATLVQPVGSPLSLECTVEGTSNPNLYWYRQAAGRGLQLLFYSVGIGQISSEVPQNLSASRPQDRQFILSSKKLLLSDSGFYLCAWSDNQDTEAFFGQGTRLTVV.

V usage is TRBV5-1 and J usage is TRBJ2-7, with TRBD1 matching over 7 bases. The J segment lost 3 bases and the V segment lost 2 bases, leaving 5 bases of the junction unmatched. The CDR3 is 14 amino acids. Germline lookup yields CDR1 SGHRS and CDR2 YFSETQ. CDR3 amino acids: CASSFRAGGYEQYF. Written as DNA, the CDR3 is TGCGCCAGCAGCTTCCGCGCAGGGGGCTACGAGCAGTACTTC.

The chain combines TRBV13 with TRBJ2-7, with TRBD2 identical over 8 bases. J gave up 4 bases and V 4 bases, and 6 bases lay outside the gene matches. This CDR3 has 14 amino acids. CDR1 is PRHDT, CDR2 FYEKMQ, per germline (reference sequence). For the CDR3, the DNA is TGTGCCAGCAGCTCAGAGCGGGAGCCATACGAGCAGTACTTC. It is translated as CASSSEREPYEQYF.

The sample holds one count of this clone. The genes are TRBV5-6 and TRBJ2-7, with 9 bases that match TRBD1. There are 14 residues in the CDR3. CDR1 is SGHDT and CDR2 is YYEEEE in the germline V gene. V was clipped by 6 bases and J by 4 bases; unmatched bases: 8. The CDR3: CASILQGAGYEQYF. The CDR3 DNA sequence: TGTGCCAGCATCCTACAGGGGGCAGGTTACGAGCAGTACTTC.

This CDR3 reads CASSTHSRLASYNEQFF. For the CDR3, the DNA is TGTGCCAGCAGCACCCACTCCAGACTAGCGAGTTACAATGAGCAGTTCTTC. This chain links TRBV7-9 with TRBJ2-1; 8 bases line up with TRBD2. With V trimmed by 5 bases and J by 4 bases, 13 bases remained unmatched. CDR1 SEHNR and CDR2 FQNEAQ come from the germline V gene (reference sequence). The CDR3 sequence is 17 residues long. Full variable domain (rest looked up from reference TRBV7-9 and TRBJ2-1): DTGVSQNPRHKITKRGQNVTFRCDPISEHNRLYWYRQTLGQGPEFLTYFQNEAQLEKSRLLSDRFSAERPKGSFSTLEIQRTEQGDSAMYLCASSTHSRLASYNEQFFGPGTRLTVL.

J is TRBJ2-3 and V is TRBV27, with D maybe TRBD2 (6 bases). The CDR3 totals 14 residues. V lost 2 bases and J 4 bases, leaving 10 bases between the germline ends. Germline V gives CDR1 MNHEY, CDR2 SMNVEV (reference sequence). The CDR3 here is CASSLRLEADTQYF. For the CDR3, the DNA is TGTGCCAGCAGTTTACGACTAGAAGCAGATACGCAGTATTTT.

The gene calls are TRBV7-8 and TRBJ2-7, with 9 bases matching TRBD2. J lost 4 bases, V lost 3 bases, and 7 bases had no gene match. The germline CDR1 and CDR2 sequences are SGHVS and FQNEAQ. The CDR3 sequence is 15 residues long. CDR3 sequence: CASSLSSGIGYEQYF. DNA for the CDR3: TGTGCCAGCAGCTTGTCTAGCGGGATTGGGTACGAGCAGTACTTC.

The CDR3 is CAWRDTIYEQYF. CDR3 in DNA: TGTGCCTGGCGCGACACAATCTACGAGCAGTACTTC. The chain joins TRBV30 to TRBJ2-7; D is unresolved. V was cut by 5 bases and J by 3 bases, with 11 bases left in between. Per germline, CDR1 GTSNPN and CDR2 SVGIG (reference sequence). The CDR3 extends over 12 amino acids.

V is TRBV24-1 and J is TRBJ1-1, with D perhaps matching TRBD1 (6 bases). This CDR3 has 13 amino acids. V lost 4 bases to trimming and J lost 8 bases, with 13 bases between them. From germline, CDR1 is KGHDR and CDR2 SFDVKD. This chain's CDR3 is CATSDADRPEAFF. DNA for the CDR3: TGTGCCACCAGTGACGCTGACAGGCCAGAAGCTTTCTTT.

The rearrangement uses TRBV7-9 and TRBJ1-2; 8 bases match TRBD1. The ends lost 5 bases at V and 7 bases at J; junction bases unmatched: 9. The germline CDR1 and CDR2 sequences are SEHNR and FQNEAQ (reference sequence). The CDR3 sequence is 14 residues long. This chain's CDR3 is CASSHPGQGPGYTF. The CDR3, as DNA: TGTGCCAGCAGCCACCCCGGACAGGGTCCTGGCTACACCTTC.

The rearrangement joins TRBV28 to TRBJ2-7; 9 nucleotides line up with TRBD1. Germline-derived CDR1 and CDR2 are MDHEN and SYDVKM. The V segment lost 6 bases and the J segment 2 bases; nucleotides outside the gene matches: 5. The CDR3 extends over 14 amino acids. Here the CDR3 DNA reads TGTGCCAGCAGACCGGACAGGGGTACCTACGAGCAGTACTTC. Residues: CASRPDRGTYEQYF.

The chain recombines TRBV9 with TRBJ1-5, with a weak D call TRBD1 (5 bases). The V end lost 3 bases, the J end lost 0 bases, and 16 bases lay between the germline ends. In germline, CDR1 is SGDLS, CDR2 YYNGEE. The length of the CDR3 is 17 residues. The CDR3 sequence: CASSEGTGAYSNQPQHF. The CDR3 DNA sequence: TGTGCCAGCAGCGAGGGAACAGGAGCGTATAGCAATCAGCCCCAGCATTTT.

This clone has just one count. CDR3 bases: TGTGCCAGCAGCCACCCCGACGACAGGGTTGGCTACACCTTC. It specifies CASSHPDDRVGYTF. The chain employs TRBV5-8 and TRBJ1-2, with 7 bases lining up with TRBD1. Germline CDR1 and CDR2: SGHTS and YDEGEE. With 4 bases clipped from V and 7 bases from J, the junction kept 10 bases outside the gene matches. CDR3 size: 14 residues.

The chain is built from TRBV30 and TRBJ2-2; 7 bases agree with TRBD2. V dropped 1 base and J dropped 5; count of bases not matched to a gene: 13. Germline V gene lookup returns CDR1 GTSNPN and CDR2 SVGIG (reference sequence). The CDR3 runs 17 residues. The CDR3 protein is CAWSAPRGVYGTGELFF. The CDR3 DNA is TGTGCCTGGAGTGCCCCCCGGGGGGTCTACGGGACCGGGGAGCTGTTTTTT.

Here the CDR3 reads CASRLYLGAYNSPLHF. The CDR3 DNA reads as TGTGCCAGCAGACTTTACCTCGGGGCCTATAATTCACCCCTCCACTTT. The chain is built from TRBV27 and TRBJ1-6; D is ambiguous. This CDR3 has 16 residues. Germline values: CDR1 MNHEY, CDR2 SMNVEV (reference sequence). V was trimmed by 6 bases and J by 2 bases, leaving 14 bases between them.

As for this clone: One junction end disagrees with the germline gene, perhaps due to a read error. The V and J genes are TRBV10-3 and TRBJ1-4; TRBD1 matches 8 bases. The CDR3 runs 14 residues. Germline-derived CDR1 and CDR2 are ENHRY and SYGVKD. CDR3 nucleotides: TGTGCCATCAGTGGGACAGGGAGAGGTGAAAAACTGCTTTTT. Amino acid sequence: CAISGTGRGEKLLF.

This clone was counted a single time. This rearrangement joins TRBV11-2 to TRBJ2-2; possibly TRBD1 for D (6 bases). Trimming took 4 bases from V and 3 from J, leaving 9 bases between them. Germline CDR1 is SGHAT and CDR2 is FQNNGV. The length of the CDR3 is 14 residues. The CDR3 loop reads CASSWAGDTGELFF. The DNA of the CDR3 is TGTGCCAGCAGCTGGGCAGGGGACACCGGGGAGCTGTTTTTT. The full variable domain, completed using reference TRBV11-2 and TRBJ2-2, is EAGVAQSPRYKIIEKRQSVAFWCNPISGHATLYWYQQILGQGPKLLIQFQNNGVVDDSQLPKDRFSAERLKGVDSTLKIQPAKLEDSAVYLCASSWAGDTGELFFGEGSRLTVL.

The genes are TRBV5-1 and TRBJ2-1, with 10 bases matching TRBD2. The ends lost 4 bases at V and 4 bases at J; junction bases unmatched: 2. The germline V gene encodes CDR1 SGHRS and CDR2 YFSETQ. CDR3 size: 14 residues. The CDR3 loop reads CASSGGLAYNEQFF. The CDR3 DNA reads TGCGCCAGCAGCGGGGGACTAGCGTACAATGAGCAGTTCTTC.

This sequence joins TRBV9 and TRBJ2-5; TRBD2 aligns across 9 bases. V trimming: 2 bases; J trimming: 5 bases; junction bases outside the gene matches: 7. CDR1 is SGDLS, CDR2 YYNGEE, per germline. The CDR3 runs 15 residues. CDR3 bases: TGTGCCAGCAGCGTCTCCGGGACTAGCCGGGAGACCCAGTACTTC. Translated: CASSVSGTSRETQYF.

J is TRBJ2-7 and V is TRBV28, with TRBD1 matching over 7 bases. The V and J ends lost 6 bases and 1 base, in that order; junction bases with no gene match: 12. CDR3 length: 16 residues. The V gene's germline CDR1 is MDHEN and CDR2 SYDVKM. For the CDR3, the DNA is TGTGCCAGCAGCTCCCCAACGGGACAGTTATCCTACGAGCAGTACTTC. This codes for CASSSPTGQLSYEQYF.

The V and J genes are TRBV14 and TRBJ1-1, with D perhaps TRBD1 (5 bases). The V end was cut by 0 bases, the J end by 6 bases, with 11 bases between. The CDR3 is made up of 14 amino acids. Germline CDR1 and CDR2: SGHDN and FVKESK. The CDR3: CASSQDRTRSEAFF. Written as DNA, the CDR3 is TGTGCCAGCAGCCAAGATCGGACAAGGTCTGAAGCTTTCTTT.

The rearrangement joins TRBV6-5 to TRBJ2-7, with a possible D match to TRBD1 (8 bases). This CDR3 contains 15 residues. V lost 5 bases and J 2 bases, leaving 16 bases between the germline ends. Germline V gene sequence: CDR1 MNHEY, CDR2 SVGAGI. This CDR3 is CASSLGGTGAYEQYF. The CDR3 DNA reads TGTGCCAGCAGTCTGGGGGGGACAGGAGCCTACGAGCAGTACTTC.

The gene calls are TRBV13 and TRBJ2-7, with TRBD1 matching over 9 bases. Germline lookup yields CDR1 PRHDT and CDR2 FYEKMQ (reference sequence). V was pared by 4 bases and J by 3 bases, with 4 bases of the junction left unmatched. The CDR3 consists of 14 residues. CDR3 sequence: CASSSPGQGYEQYF. CDR3 nucleotide sequence: TGTGCCAGCAGCTCCCCGGGACAGGGCTACGAGCAGTACTTC.

The gene calls are TRBV5-1 and TRBJ2-3; D might be TRBD2 (5 bases). Deletions cut 4 bases from V and 3 bases from J, with 12 bases between. Per germline, CDR1 SGHRS and CDR2 YFSETQ. The CDR3 sequence is 14 residues long. CDR3 protein: CASSGLPGTDTQYF. In nucleotides, the CDR3 is TGCGCCAGCAGCGGTCTCCCGGGAACAGATACGCAGTATTTT.

The chain joins TRBV2 to TRBJ2-1; D possibly corresponds to TRBD2 (6 bases). Trimming pared 6 bases from V and 9 bases from J, leaving 15 bases between. CDR1 is SNHLY, CDR2 FYNNEI, per germline. CDR3 length: 13 residues. Here the CDR3 DNA reads TGTGCCAGCAGGGAGACTAGTGTAAGTGAGCAGTTCTTC. Protein product: CASRETSVSEQFF.

This chain connects TRBV11-3 to TRBJ1-5; the D is unclear. Trimming removed 5 bases from V and 4 bases from J, with 6 bases in between. This CDR3 spans 12 amino acids. CDR1 is SGHNT, CDR2 YENEEA, per germline. The CDR3 coding sequence is TGTGCCAGCAGCCCGTATAATCAGCCCCAGCATTTT. It is translated as CASSPYNQPQHF.